Shown below are 27 T cell receptor beta chains from a single sample sequenced in a study of radiation and T cells in renal cell carcinoma. Specified treatment: 15 Gy SBRT to primary tumor, nephrectomy 4 weeks later. Assay used: immunoSEQ multiplex PCR; TCRdb lists only in-frame clones, some missing. Among 17,000 or so clones listed, less than 65% were seen once. Sequenced here: tumor tissue, sampled from a patient whose treatment included radiotherapy and nephrectomy. These receptors were obtained from a man aged 50-59 years with renal cell carcinoma.

V gene TRBV5-1 combines with J gene TRBJ2-7, with 11 bases identical to TRBD1. The CDR3 spans 14 residues. CDR1 and CDR2 from the germline V gene are SGHRS and YFSETQ. V lost 4 bases, J lost 6 bases, and 6 bases stayed unmatched. CDR3 DNA: TGCGCCAGCAGCCCGGGGACAGGGGGTTCCGAGCAGTACTTC. Translation gives CASSPGTGGSEQYF.

This clone is categorized as medium-sized. The chain employs TRBV7-9 and TRBJ2-1; D uncertain. The CDR3 extends over 14 amino acids. Trimming cost V 1 base and J 6 bases, with 10 bases left between them. Germline CDR1 and CDR2: SEHNR and FQNEAQ (reference sequence). The chain's CDR3 is CASSLGGYGNEQFF. For the CDR3, the DNA is TGTGCCAGCAGCTTAGGGGGTTATGGCAATGAGCAGTTCTTC. The variable domain in full, completed from reference TRBV7-9 and TRBJ2-1, reads DTGVSQNPRHKITKRGQNVTFRCDPISEHNRLYWYRQTLGQGPEFLTYFQNEAQLEKSRLLSDRFSAERPKGSFSTLEIQRTEQGDSAMYLCASSLGGYGNEQFFGPGTRLTVL.

The chain joins TRBV23-1 to TRBJ1-1; no clear D. TRBV23-1 is classed as an ORF, of uncertain function. V was shortened by 3 bases and J by 6 bases, with 14 bases between the two germline ends. The CDR3 covers 14 residues. The CDR3, as DNA: TGCGCCAGCAGTCAGTCAGGCCCCGGCGCTGAAGCTTTCTTT. It is translated as CASSQSGPGAEAFF.

The chain recombines TRBV5-1 with TRBJ2-3; D is perhaps TRBD2 (5 bases). This CDR3 is 16 amino acids long. Germline CDR1 and CDR2: SGHRS and YFSETQ. V was shortened by 1 base and J by 4 bases, with 16 bases between the two germline ends. The CDR3 nucleotides are TGCGCCAGCAGCTTGCTCCCCGGCTCGGGGTCAGATACGCAGTATTTT. Translating it yields CASSLLPGSGSDTQYF.

The DNA for the CDR3 is TGTGCCAGCAGCTTCACAGGGACCAACTACGAGCAGTACTTC. It yields the protein CASSFTGTNYEQYF. V usage is TRBV11-2 and J usage is TRBJ2-7, with D maybe TRBD1 (6 bases). The CDR3 has 14 amino acids. Germline values: CDR1 SGHAT, CDR2 FQNNGV. V was clipped by 3 bases and J by 3 bases, with 12 bases between them.

The V call is TRBV10-3, the J call TRBJ2-7; 7 nucleotides agree with TRBD1. The CDR3 runs to 17 residues. Germline values: CDR1 ENHRY, CDR2 SYGVKD. Trimming cost V 6 bases and J 2 bases; bases outside gene matches: 16. DNA of the CDR3: TGTGCCATCAGGGGGCCAAGTTTGACAGGGACGCCCTACGAGCAGTACTTC. Protein product: CAIRGPSLTGTPYEQYF.

The CDR3 coding sequence is TGTGCCAGCAGTGCTATGAAGGGCACTGAAGCTTTCTTT. Protein sequence: CASSAMKGTEAFF. This chain connects TRBV6-4 to TRBJ1-1; D is uncertain. The CDR3 is made up of 13 amino acids. Deletions cut 4 bases from V and 4 bases from J, with 10 bases between. CDR1 MRHNA and CDR2 SNTAGT come from the germline V gene.

The CDR3 region is CASSNREGGTEAFF. The CDR3 nucleotides are TGCGCCAGCAGCAACCGGGAGGGTGGCACTGAAGCTTTCTTT. The chain links TRBV5-1 to TRBJ1-1; no definite D call. CDR3 length: 14 residues. V gave up 4 bases and J gave up 4 bases, with 14 bases separating them. The germline CDR1 and CDR2 sequences are SGHRS and YFSETQ.

The CDR3 reads CASNLGLAGVETQYF. DNA for the CDR3: TGTGCCAGCAACCTGGGACTAGCGGGGGTGGAGACCCAGTACTTC. The chain has TRBV2 and TRBJ2-5, with TRBD2 identical over 14 bases. The CDR3 contains 15 residues. Per germline, CDR1 SNHLY and CDR2 FYNNEI. J gave up 5 bases and V 7 bases, and 6 bases lay outside the gene matches.

The chain has TRBV5-4 and TRBJ2-3, with 8 bases lining up with TRBD2. There are 16 residues in the CDR3. Germline V CDR1 and CDR2: SGHNT, YYREEE (reference sequence). V dropped 0 bases and J dropped 0; count of bases not matched to a gene: 3. The CDR3 spells CASSLAGGASTDTQYF. CDR3 coding DNA: TGTGCCAGCAGCTTGGCCGGGGGGGCTAGCACAGATACGCAGTATTTT.

This chain links TRBV9 with TRBJ2-5; D is perhaps TRBD2 (6 bases). V was trimmed by 6 bases and J by 7 bases, leaving 16 bases between them. This CDR3 contains 13 residues. Germline-derived CDR1 and CDR2 are SGDLS and YYNGEE. This chain's CDR3 is CASTAGPEGTQYF. For the CDR3, the DNA is TGTGCCAGCACCGCTGGGCCGGAGGGGACCCAGTACTTC.

This clone was seen just once. The CDR3 reads CASRPYFLAGDTYEQFF. The CDR3 DNA is TGTGCCAGCAGACCATATTTCCTAGCGGGAGATACATATGAGCAGTTCTTC. V is TRBV2 and J is TRBJ2-1; 10 bases align to TRBD2. The V and J ends lost 6 bases and 8 bases, in that order; junction bases with no gene match: 16. In germline, CDR1 is SNHLY, CDR2 FYNNEI. The CDR3 length is 17 residues.

This chain uses TRBV10-3 with TRBJ2-1, with 9 positions matching TRBD1. Germline CDR1 and CDR2: ENHRY and SYGVKD. This CDR3 contains 14 residues. Unmatched junction bases numbered 9, after V lost 8 bases and J lost 7 bases. For the CDR3, the DNA is TGTGCCATCCAACCGGGACAGGGTAATAATGAGCAGTTCTTC. Translating it yields CAIQPGQGNNEQFF.

The chain carries TRBV2 and TRBJ2-7, with 14 bases fitting TRBD2. The V segment lost 7 bases and the J segment 2 bases; nucleotides outside the gene matches: 10. Germline V CDR1 and CDR2: SNHLY, FYNNEI. The CDR3 consists of 17 residues. The CDR3 nucleotides read TGTGCCAGCATAGACACGTTGACTAGCGGGAGGGCCTACGAGCAGTACTTC. It encodes CASIDTLTSGRAYEQYF.

This chain connects TRBV6-5 to TRBJ1-1; D call uncertain. The CDR3 runs to 13 residues. CDR1 is MNHEY and CDR2 is SVGAGI in the germline V gene. Trimming shortened V by 6 bases and J by 8 bases, and 16 bases separated the two germline ends. The CDR3 sequence is CASRLMGGREAFF. CDR3 bases: TGTGCCAGCAGGCTTATGGGAGGGAGGGAAGCTTTCTTT.

The chain couples TRBV6-1 to TRBJ2-7, with D unclear. The germline V gene has CDR1 MNHNS and CDR2 SASEGT. V was shortened by 8 bases and J by 4 bases, with 6 bases between the two germline ends. The CDR3 has 10 amino acids. The DNA of the CDR3 is TGTGCCAGCGGCTCGTACGAGCAGTACTTC. This gives the protein CASGSYEQYF.

This clone is deemed medium-sized. The same CDR3 is also encoded by other DNA sequences in this sample. This rearrangement joins TRBV7-6 to TRBJ2-5; D could derive from TRBD1 or TRBD2 (5 bases each). The germline CDR1 and CDR2 sequences are SGHVS and FNYEAQ. This CDR3 has 13 residues. The V gene lost 5 bases and the J gene lost 1 base, with 8 bases spanning the gap. The CDR3 protein is CASSRGRQETQYF. DNA of the CDR3: TGTGCCAGCAGCCGGGGACGCCAAGAGACCCAGTACTTC.

The gene calls are TRBV28 and TRBJ1-1; D remains unclear. The length of the CDR3 is 12 residues. V lost 10 bases, J lost 6 bases, and 15 bases lay in between. CDR1 and CDR2 from the germline V gene are MDHEN and SYDVKM. DNA for the CDR3: TGTGCCACCCACTCCGGGTTCTCTGAAGCTTTCTTT. It yields the protein CATHSGFSEAFF.

The rearrangement uses TRBV19 and TRBJ2-2; no clear D. Trimming removed 2 bases at V and 8 bases at J, with 9 bases between. Germline V lookup: CDR1 LNHDA, CDR2 SQIVND (reference sequence). This CDR3 is 13 amino acids long. CDR3 region: CASSIQAMGELFF. CDR3 in DNA: TGTGCCAGTAGTATACAAGCCATGGGGGAGCTGTTTTTT.

V gene TRBV7-3 combines with J gene TRBJ1-6; D unclear. Trimming took 2 bases from V and 6 from J, leaving 14 bases between them. There are 16 residues in the CDR3. Germline loops: CDR1 SGHTA, CDR2 FQGTGA. CDR3 DNA sequence: TGTGCCAGCAGCTTATACGGTGTGGATGGTAATTCACCCCTCCACTTT. Amino acid sequence: CASSLYGVDGNSPLHF.

This clone came up once. The gene calls are TRBV6-5 and TRBJ2-1; D is perhaps TRBD1 (7 bases). Trimming removed 10 bases from V and 3 bases from J, with 16 bases in between. Germline loops: CDR1 MNHEY, CDR2 SVGAGI. There are 14 residues in the CDR3. The DNA of the CDR3 is TGTGCCAACCCCGGAGGGGGCTGCTACAATGAGCAGTTCTTC. Amino acids: CANPGGGCYNEQFF.

By frequency in the sample, this clone is medium-sized. The genes are TRBV18 and TRBJ1-2, with D maybe TRBD1 (5 bases). The CDR3 covers 14 residues. Trimming shortened V by 4 bases and J by 4 bases, and 13 bases separated the two germline ends. Germline V lookup: CDR1 KGHSH, CDR2 LQKENI. The CDR3 is CASSLAAGTYGYTF. In DNA, the CDR3 is TGTGCCAGCTCACTTGCGGCAGGGACCTATGGCTACACCTTC.

The gene calls are TRBV29-1 and TRBJ2-7, with D possibly TRBD2 on 7 matching bases. Germline V gene sequence: CDR1 SQVTM, CDR2 ANQGSEA. V was shortened by 4 bases and J by 5 bases, with 12 bases between the two germline ends. This CDR3 has 12 residues. CDR3 in DNA: TGCAGCGTTGCGGGGGGCCCCCACGAGCAGTACTTC. It yields the protein CSVAGGPHEQYF.

The chain has TRBV21-1 and TRBJ1-3; the table's D call of TRBD1 was not tested on the DNA. TRBV21-1 is marked as a pseudogene. The CDR3 spans 16 residues. CDR3: CASSKGDSRSGNTIYF. CDR3 nucleotide sequence: TGTGCCAGCAGCAAAGGGGACAGCCGCTCTGGAAACACCATATATTTT.

The table lists this clone with a few counts. The rearrangement joins TRBV18 to TRBJ2-7, with TRBD2 as a possible D gene (6 bases). Germline-derived CDR1 and CDR2 are KGHSH and LQKENI. The V and J ends lost 0 bases and 3 bases respectively, with 12 bases between them. The CDR3 runs 15 residues. The chain's CDR3 is CASSPPNPGGYEQYF. Here the CDR3 DNA reads TGTGCCAGCTCACCACCTAATCCCGGGGGCTACGAGCAGTACTTC.

This clone has just a few counts. The V call is TRBV11-2, the J call TRBJ2-7; weak D call: TRBD1 (6 bases). The CDR3 spans 15 residues. Trimming stripped 1 base from V and 2 bases from J, with 12 bases between. Germline V gene lookup returns CDR1 SGHAT and CDR2 FQNNGV. The CDR3: CASSLAGTQTYEQYF. The CDR3 DNA sequence: TGTGCCAGCAGCTTAGCGGGGACACAAACCTACGAGCAGTACTTC.

The chain combines TRBV11-1 with TRBJ2-5; 8 bases align to TRBD1. The CDR3 runs to 13 residues. Trimming cost V 4 bases and J 3 bases; bases outside gene matches: 1. CDR1 SGHAT and CDR2 FQDESV come from the germline V gene (reference sequence). This CDR3 reads CASSYRGEETQYF. The CDR3 DNA follows: TGTGCCAGCAGCTACAGGGGGGAAGAGACCCAGTACTTC.